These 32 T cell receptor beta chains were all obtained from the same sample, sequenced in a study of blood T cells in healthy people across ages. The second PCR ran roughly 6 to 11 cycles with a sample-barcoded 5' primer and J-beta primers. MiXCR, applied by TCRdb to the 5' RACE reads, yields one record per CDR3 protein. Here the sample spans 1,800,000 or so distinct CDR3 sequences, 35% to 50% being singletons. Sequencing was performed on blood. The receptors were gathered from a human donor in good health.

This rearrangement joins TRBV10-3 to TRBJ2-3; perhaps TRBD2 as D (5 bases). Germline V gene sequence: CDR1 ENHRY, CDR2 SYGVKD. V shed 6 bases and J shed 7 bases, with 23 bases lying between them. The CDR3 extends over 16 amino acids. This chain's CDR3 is CAIRPSEAAGRNTQYF. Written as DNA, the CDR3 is TGTGCCATCAGGCCCTCAGAGGCCGCGGGTAGAAATACGCAGTATTTT.

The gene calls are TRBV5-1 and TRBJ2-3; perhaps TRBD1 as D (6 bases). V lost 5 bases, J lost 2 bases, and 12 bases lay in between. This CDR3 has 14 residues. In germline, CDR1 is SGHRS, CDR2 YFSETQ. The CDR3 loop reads CASSAGTTTDTQYF. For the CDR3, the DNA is TGCGCCAGCAGTGCTGGGACAACCACAGATACGCAGTATTTT.

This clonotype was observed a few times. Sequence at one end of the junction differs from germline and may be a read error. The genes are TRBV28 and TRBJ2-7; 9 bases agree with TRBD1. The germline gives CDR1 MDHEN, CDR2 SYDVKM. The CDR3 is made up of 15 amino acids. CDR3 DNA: TGTGCCAGCGGTCAACCGGGACAGGGACCCTACGTGCAGTACTTC. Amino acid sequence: CASGQPGQGPYVQYF. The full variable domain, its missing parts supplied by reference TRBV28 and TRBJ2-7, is DVKVTQSSRYLVKRTGEKVFLECVQDMDHENMFWYRQDPGLGLRLIYFSYDVKMKEKGDIPEGYSVSREKKERFSLILESASTNQTSMYLCASGQPGQGPYVQYFGPGTRLTVT.

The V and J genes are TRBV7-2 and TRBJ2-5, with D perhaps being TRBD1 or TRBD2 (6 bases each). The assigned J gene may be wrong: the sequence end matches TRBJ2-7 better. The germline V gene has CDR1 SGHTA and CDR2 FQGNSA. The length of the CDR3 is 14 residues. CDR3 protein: CASRGEGGCYEQYF. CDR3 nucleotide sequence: TGTGCCAGCAGAGGAGAAGGGGGGTGCTACGAGCAGTACTTC.

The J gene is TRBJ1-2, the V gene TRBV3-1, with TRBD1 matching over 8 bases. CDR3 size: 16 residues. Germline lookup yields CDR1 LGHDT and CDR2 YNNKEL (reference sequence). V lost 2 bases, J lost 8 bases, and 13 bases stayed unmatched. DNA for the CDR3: TGTGCCAGCAGCCAAACCGACATCGGACAGGGCAGAGGCTACACCTTC. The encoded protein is CASSQTDIGQGRGYTF.

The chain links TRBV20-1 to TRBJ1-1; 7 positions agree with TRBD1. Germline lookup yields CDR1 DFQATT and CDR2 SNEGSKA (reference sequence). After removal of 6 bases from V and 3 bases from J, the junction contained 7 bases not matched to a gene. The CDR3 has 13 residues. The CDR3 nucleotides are TGCAGTGCGCGTCCAGGGGGTTACACTGAAGCTTTCTTT. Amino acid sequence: CSARPGGYTEAFF.

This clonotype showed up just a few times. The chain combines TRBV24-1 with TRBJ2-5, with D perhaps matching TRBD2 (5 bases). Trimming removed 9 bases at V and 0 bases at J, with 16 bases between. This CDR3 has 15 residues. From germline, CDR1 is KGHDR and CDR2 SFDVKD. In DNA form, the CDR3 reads TGTGCCACCTCTCAAGCGGAAGTGTACCAAGAGACCCAGTACTTC. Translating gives CATSQAEVYQETQYF.

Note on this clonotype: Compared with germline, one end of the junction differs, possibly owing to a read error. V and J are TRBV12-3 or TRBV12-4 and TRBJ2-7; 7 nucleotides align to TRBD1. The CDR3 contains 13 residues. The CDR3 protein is CASSRDRYYEHYF. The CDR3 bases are TGTGCCAGCAGTAGGGACAGATACTACGAGCATTACTTC.

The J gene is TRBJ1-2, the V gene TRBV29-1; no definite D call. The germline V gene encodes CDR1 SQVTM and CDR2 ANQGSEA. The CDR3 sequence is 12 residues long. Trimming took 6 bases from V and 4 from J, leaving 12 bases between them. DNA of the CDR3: TGCAGCGTCGAACCATACAGCTATGGCTACACCTTC. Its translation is CSVEPYSYGYTF.

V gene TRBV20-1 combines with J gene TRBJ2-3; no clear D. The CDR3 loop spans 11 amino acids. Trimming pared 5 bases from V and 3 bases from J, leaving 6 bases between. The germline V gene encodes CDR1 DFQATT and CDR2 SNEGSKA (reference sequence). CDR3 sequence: CSAFTTDTQYF. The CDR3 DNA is TGCAGTGCTTTTACTACAGATACGCAGTATTTT.

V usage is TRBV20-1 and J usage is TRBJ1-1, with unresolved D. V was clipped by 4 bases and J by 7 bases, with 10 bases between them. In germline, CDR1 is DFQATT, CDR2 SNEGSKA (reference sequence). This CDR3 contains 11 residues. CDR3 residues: CSANPEGEAFF. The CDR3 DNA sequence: TGCAGTGCTAACCCAGAGGGTGAAGCTTTCTTT.

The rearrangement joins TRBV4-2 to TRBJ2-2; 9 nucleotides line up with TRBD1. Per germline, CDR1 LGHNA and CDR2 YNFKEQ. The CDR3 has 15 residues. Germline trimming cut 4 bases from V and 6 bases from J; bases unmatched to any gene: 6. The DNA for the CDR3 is TGTGCCAGCAGCCCTAGGACAGGGGAAGCCGGGGAGCTGTTTTTT. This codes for CASSPRTGEAGELFF.

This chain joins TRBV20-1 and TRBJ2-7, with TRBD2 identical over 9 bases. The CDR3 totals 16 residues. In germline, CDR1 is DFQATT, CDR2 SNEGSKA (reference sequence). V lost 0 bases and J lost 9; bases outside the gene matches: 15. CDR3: CSAREWSGGPAGWQYF. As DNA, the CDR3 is TGCAGTGCTAGAGAATGGAGCGGGGGGCCGGCGGGGTGGCAGTACTTC.

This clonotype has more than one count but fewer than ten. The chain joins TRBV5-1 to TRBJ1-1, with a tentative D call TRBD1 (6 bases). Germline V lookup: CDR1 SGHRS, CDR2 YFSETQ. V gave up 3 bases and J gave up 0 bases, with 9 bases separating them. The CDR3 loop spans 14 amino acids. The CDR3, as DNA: TGCGCCAGCAGCTCTGGACAGATGAACACTGAAGCTTTCTTT. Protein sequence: CASSSGQMNTEAFF.

The CDR3 is CASSFRGSQTQYF. The CDR3 nucleotides read TGTGCCAGCAGCTTCCGGGGATCGCAGACCCAGTACTTC. The chain joins TRBV7-8 to TRBJ2-5; a possible D gene is TRBD2 (5 bases). Germline lookup yields CDR1 SGHVS and CDR2 FQNEAQ. V lost 3 bases and J lost 6, with 11 bases in between. The CDR3 sequence is 13 residues long.

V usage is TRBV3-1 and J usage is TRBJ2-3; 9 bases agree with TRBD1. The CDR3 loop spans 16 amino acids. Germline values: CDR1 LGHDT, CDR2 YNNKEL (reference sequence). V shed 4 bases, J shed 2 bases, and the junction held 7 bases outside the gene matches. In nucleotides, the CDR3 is TGTGCCAGCAGCCCGAGTACAGGGGGCCTCACAGATACGCAGTATTTT. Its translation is CASSPSTGGLTDTQYF.

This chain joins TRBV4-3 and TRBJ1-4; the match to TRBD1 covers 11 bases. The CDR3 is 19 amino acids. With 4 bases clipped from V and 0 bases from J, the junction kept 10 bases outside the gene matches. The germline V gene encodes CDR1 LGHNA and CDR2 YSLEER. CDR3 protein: CASSPGPPGQGATNEKLFF. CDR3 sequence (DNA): TGCGCCAGCAGCCCGGGACCGCCGGGACAGGGGGCAACTAATGAAAAACTGTTTTTT.

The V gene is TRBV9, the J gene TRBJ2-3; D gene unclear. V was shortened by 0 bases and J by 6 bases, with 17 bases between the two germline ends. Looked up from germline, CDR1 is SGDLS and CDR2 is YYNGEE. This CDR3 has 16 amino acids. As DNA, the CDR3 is TGTGCCAGCAGCGTAGCCCCCGCCGGTGGTGGGGATACGCAGTATTTT. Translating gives CASSVAPAGGGDTQYF.

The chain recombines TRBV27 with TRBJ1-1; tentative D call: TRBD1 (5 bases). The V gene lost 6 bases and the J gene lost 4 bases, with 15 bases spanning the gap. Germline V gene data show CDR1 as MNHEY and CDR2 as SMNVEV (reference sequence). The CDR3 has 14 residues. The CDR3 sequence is CASSPNGGGTEAFF. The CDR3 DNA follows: TGTGCCAGCAGCCCTAACGGGGGTGGCACTGAAGCTTTCTTT.

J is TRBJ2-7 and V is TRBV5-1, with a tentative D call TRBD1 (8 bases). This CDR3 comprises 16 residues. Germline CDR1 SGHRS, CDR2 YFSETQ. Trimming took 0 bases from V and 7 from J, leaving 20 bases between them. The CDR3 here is CASSLGRTGPGREQYF. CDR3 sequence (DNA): TGCGCCAGCAGCTTGGGGAGGACAGGGCCCGGGAGGGAGCAGTACTTC.

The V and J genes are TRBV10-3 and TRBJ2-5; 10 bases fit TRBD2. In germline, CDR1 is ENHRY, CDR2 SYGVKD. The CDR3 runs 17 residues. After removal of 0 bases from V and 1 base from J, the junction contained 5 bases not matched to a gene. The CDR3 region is CAISESMLAGAQETQYF. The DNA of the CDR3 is TGTGCCATCAGTGAGTCGATGCTAGCGGGGGCCCAAGAGACCCAGTACTTC.

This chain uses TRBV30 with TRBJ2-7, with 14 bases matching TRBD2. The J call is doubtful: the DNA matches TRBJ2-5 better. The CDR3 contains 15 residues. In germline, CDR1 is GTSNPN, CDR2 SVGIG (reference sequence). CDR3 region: CAWSPGLAGGETQYF. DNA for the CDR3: TGTGCCTGGAGTCCTGGACTAGCGGGGGGCGAGACCCAGTACTTC.

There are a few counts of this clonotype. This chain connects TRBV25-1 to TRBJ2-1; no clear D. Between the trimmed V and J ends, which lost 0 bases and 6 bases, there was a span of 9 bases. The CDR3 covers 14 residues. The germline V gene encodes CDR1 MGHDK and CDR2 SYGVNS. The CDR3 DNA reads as TGTGCCAGCAGTGAATACGCGTTGGGCAATGAGCAGTTCTTC. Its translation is CASSEYALGNEQFF.

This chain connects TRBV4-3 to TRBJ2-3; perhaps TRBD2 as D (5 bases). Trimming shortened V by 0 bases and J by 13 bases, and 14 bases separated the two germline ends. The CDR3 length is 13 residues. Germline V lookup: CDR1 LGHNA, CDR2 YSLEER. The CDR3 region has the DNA TGCGCCAGCAGCCAAGATATTGCCGGGATCAAGTATTTT. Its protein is CASSQDIAGIKYF.

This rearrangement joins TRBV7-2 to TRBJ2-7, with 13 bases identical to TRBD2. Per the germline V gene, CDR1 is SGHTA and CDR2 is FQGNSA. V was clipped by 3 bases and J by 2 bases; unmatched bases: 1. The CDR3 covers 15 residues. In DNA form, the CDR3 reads TGTGCCAGCAGCTTCACTAGCGGGAGGGCCTACGAGCAGTACTTC. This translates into CASSFTSGRAYEQYF.

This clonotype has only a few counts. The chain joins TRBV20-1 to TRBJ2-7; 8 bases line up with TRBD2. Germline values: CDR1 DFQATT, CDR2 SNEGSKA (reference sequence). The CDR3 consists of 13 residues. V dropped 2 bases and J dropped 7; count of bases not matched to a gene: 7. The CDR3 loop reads CSARSGGYEEQYF. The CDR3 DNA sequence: TGCAGTGCTAGAAGCGGGGGTTATGAAGAGCAGTACTTC.

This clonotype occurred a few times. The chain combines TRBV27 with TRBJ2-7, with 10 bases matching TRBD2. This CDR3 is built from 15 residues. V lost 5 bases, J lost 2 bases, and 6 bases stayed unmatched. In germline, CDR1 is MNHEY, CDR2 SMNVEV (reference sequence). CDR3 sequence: CASSTLAGPPYEQYF. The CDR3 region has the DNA TGTGCCAGCAGTACACTAGCGGGGCCCCCCTACGAGCAGTACTTC.

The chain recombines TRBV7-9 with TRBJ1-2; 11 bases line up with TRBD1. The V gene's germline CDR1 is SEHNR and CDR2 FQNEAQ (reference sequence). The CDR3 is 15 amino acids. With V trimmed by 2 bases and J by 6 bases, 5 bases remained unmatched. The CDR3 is CASSLLGQGANGYTF. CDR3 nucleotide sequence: TGTGCCAGCAGCTTACTTGGACAGGGGGCGAATGGCTACACCTTC. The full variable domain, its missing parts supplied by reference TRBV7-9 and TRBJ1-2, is DTGVSQNPRHKITKRGQNVTFRCDPISEHNRLYWYRQTLGQGPEFLTYFQNEAQLEKSRLLSDRFSAERPKGSFSTLEIQRTEQGDSAMYLCASSLLGQGANGYTFGSGTRLTVV.

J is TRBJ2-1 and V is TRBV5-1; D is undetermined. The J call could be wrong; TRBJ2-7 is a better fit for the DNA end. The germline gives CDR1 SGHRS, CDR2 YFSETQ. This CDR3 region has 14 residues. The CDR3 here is CASSSTSSYNEQYF. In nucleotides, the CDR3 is TGCGCCAGCAGCTCGACGAGCTCCTACAATGAGCAGTACTTC.

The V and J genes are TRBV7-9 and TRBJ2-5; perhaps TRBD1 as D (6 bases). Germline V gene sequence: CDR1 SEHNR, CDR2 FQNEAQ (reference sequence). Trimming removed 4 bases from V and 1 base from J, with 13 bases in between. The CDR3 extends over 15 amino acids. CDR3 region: CASSWGRGAQETQYF. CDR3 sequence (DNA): TGTGCCAGCAGCTGGGGCAGGGGCGCCCAAGAGACCCAGTACTTC.

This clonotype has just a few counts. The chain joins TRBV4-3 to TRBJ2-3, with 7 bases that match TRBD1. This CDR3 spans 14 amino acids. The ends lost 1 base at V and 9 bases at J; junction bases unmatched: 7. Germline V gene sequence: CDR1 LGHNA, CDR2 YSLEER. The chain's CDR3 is CASSQARATGTQYF. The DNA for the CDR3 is TGCGCCAGCAGCCAAGCCAGGGCGACAGGGACGCAGTATTTT.

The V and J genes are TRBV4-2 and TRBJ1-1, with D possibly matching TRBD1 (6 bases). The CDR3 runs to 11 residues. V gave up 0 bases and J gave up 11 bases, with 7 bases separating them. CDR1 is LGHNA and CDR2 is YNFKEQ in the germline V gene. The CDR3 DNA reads TGTGCCAGCAGCCAAGAGAGGGGGGCTTTCTTT. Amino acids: CASSQERGAFF.